The 3 T cell receptor beta chains presented below share a single source sample, sequenced in a study of blood T cell repertoires in COVID-19. Profiling relied on immunoSEQ multiplex PCR, and the TCRdb table lists in-frame clones only, not all of them. The table has some 190,000 clones, about 81% seen once. Input material: PBMCs or T cells enriched from blood (not recorded which). The receptors derive from a young woman who had recovered from COVID-19.

This chain links TRBV19 with TRBJ2-5; possible D gene TRBD2, 5 bases. The CDR3 is 19 residues long. Germline-derived CDR1 and CDR2 are LNHDA and SQIVND (reference sequence). Trimming stripped 3 bases from V and 2 bases from J, with 25 bases between. CDR3 DNA sequence: TGTGCCAGTAGTATCCCGCCGGCCCGGGCGGTAGCGCGACAAGAGACCCAGTACTTC. It is translated as CASSIPPARAVARQETQYF.

The chain employs TRBV18 and TRBJ2-3; 8 nucleotides align to TRBD1. CDR1 and CDR2 from the germline V gene are KGHSH and LQKENI. The V segment lost 6 bases and the J segment 4 bases; nucleotides outside the gene matches: 3. This CDR3 has 13 amino acids. The CDR3 sequence: CASSQGAADTQYF. The CDR3 coding sequence is TGTGCCAGCTCGCAGGGGGCGGCAGATACGCAGTATTTT.

This chain joins TRBV28 and TRBJ2-6, with a tentative D call TRBD1 (7 bases). The CDR3 extends over 18 amino acids. Germline-derived CDR1 and CDR2 are MDHEN and SYDVKM. The V gene lost 3 bases and the J gene lost 4 bases, with 19 bases spanning the gap. Here the CDR3 reads CASSFSTVEGAGANVLTF. Written as DNA, the CDR3 is TGTGCCAGCAGTTTCTCCACCGTGGAGGGGGCCGGGGCCAACGTCCTGACTTTC.